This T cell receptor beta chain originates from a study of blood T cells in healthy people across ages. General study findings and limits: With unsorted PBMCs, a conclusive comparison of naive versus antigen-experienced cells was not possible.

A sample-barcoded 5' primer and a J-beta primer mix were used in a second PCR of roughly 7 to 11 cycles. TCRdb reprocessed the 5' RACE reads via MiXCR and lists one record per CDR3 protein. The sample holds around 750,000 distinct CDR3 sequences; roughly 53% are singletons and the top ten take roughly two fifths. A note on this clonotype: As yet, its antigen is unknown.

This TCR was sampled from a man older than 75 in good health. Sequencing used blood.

CDR3 sequence reads: CAAGTGILNTEAFF. The DNA of the CDR3 is TGTGCAGCCGGGACAGGGATTTTGAACACTGAAGCTTTCTTT. This chain joins TRBV25-1 and TRBJ1-1, with TRBD1 matching over 9 bases. The CDR3 has 14 residues. CDR1 and CDR2 (germline): MGHDK, SYGVNS.